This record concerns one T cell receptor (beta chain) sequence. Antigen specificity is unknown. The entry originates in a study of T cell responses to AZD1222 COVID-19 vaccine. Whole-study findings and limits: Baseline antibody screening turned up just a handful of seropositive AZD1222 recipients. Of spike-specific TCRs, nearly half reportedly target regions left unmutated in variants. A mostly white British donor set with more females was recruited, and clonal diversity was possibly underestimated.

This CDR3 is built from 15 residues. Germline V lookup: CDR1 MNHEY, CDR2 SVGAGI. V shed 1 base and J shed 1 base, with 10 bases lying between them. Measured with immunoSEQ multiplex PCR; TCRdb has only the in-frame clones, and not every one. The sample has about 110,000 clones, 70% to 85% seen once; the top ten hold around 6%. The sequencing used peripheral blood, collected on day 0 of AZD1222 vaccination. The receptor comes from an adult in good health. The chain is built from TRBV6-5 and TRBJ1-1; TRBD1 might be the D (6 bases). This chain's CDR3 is CASSYFGQPNTEAFF. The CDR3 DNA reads TGTGCCAGCAGTTACTTCGGACAGCCGAACACTGAAGCTTTCTTT.